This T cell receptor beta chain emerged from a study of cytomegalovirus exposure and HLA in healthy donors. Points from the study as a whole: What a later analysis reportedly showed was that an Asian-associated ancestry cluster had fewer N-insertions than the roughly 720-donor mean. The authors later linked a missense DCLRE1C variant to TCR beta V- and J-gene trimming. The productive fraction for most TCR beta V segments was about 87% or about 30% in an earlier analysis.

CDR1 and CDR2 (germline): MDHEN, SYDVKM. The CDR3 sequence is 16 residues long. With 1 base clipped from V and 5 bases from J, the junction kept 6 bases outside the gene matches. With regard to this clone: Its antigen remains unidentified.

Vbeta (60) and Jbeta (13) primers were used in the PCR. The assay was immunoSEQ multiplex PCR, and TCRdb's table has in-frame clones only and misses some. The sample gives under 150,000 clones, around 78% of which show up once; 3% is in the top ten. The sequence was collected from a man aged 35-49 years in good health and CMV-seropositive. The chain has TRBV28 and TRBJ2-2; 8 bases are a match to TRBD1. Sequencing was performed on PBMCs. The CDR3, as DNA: TGTGCCAGCAGTTTATTTGGACAGGGCCTTACCGGGGAGCTGTTTTTT. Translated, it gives CASSLFGQGLTGELFF.